This TCR beta chain was sequenced during a study of blood T cell repertoires in COVID-19. The wider study: Samples taken during acute and convalescent COVID-19 were collected in the United States, Italy and Spain. T cells, B-cell-depleted T cells, or PBMCs provided the cDNA or gDNA that served as material.

The CDR3 has 14 residues. The ends lost 2 bases at V and 7 bases at J; junction bases unmatched: 6. From germline, CDR1 is SQVTM and CDR2 ANQGSEA. Assay: immunoSEQ multiplex PCR; the TCRdb copy retains only in-frame clones and omits some. The sample shows over 250,000 clones, 88% of them seen only once. The participants were between about 18 and 90 years old and came from 20 to 30 US areas. Donors in Cohort 3 who had recovered were those with two negative PCRs, healthcare professional clearance, or resolution of their symptoms. This receptor was obtained from a woman aged 45-65 years who had recovered from COVID-19. The chain joins TRBV29-1 to TRBJ2-1, with 9 nucleotides matching TRBD1. Sequencing was performed on PBMCs or T cells enriched from blood (not recorded which). CDR3 in amino acids: CSVELRTGANEQFF. The CDR3 bases are TGCAGCGTTGAACTCCGGACAGGGGCAAATGAGCAGTTCTTC.